The rows below give T cell receptor beta chains drawn from one sample of a study of blood T cell repertoires in COVID-19. The table came from immunoSEQ multiplex PCR; TCRdb's copy has only in-frame clones and leaves some out. The sample holds about 300,000 clones, 80% to 90% seen once. Material for sequencing was peripheral blood. The source of these receptors is a woman aged 35 to 49 who had recovered from COVID-19. Each CDR3 is given with its conserved first and last residue. D genes are given only for firm matches. Part of the rows lack a size; the others show once, few, many or a class for expanded clones.

V	size	length	J	D	CDR3	DNA
TRBV2	.	15	TRBJ2-3	TRBD2	CASRLAGGWADTQYF	TGTGCCAGCAGACTAGCGGGGGGCTGGGCGGATACGCAGTATTTT
TRBV18	.	15	TRBJ2-2	TRBD1	CASSPGTGYAGELFF	TGTGCCAGCTCCCCCGGGACAGGCTACGCCGGGGAGCTGTTTTTT
TRBV4-2	.	18	TRBJ2-1	.	CASSQEGIMGGSFNEQFF	TGTGCCAGCAGCCAAGAAGGTATCATGGGCGGGTCCTTCAATGAGCAGTTCTTC
TRBV27	.	14	TRBJ2-3	.	CASRRWGEKDTQYF	TGTGCCAGCCGTAGATGGGGGGAAAAAGATACGCAGTATTTT
TRBV18	.	14	TRBJ2-7	.	CASSPGTDSYEQYF	TGTGCCAGCTCACCTGGGACTGATTCCTACGAGCAGTACTTC
TRBV29-1	.	13	TRBJ1-2	.	CSVPRVGAYGYTF	TGCAGCGTACCTAGGGTGGGGGCCTATGGCTACACCTTC
TRBV19	.	12	TRBJ2-1	.	CASTDRYNEQFF	TGTGCCAGTACCGACAGGTACAATGAGCAGTTCTTC
TRBV12-3/TRBV12-4	.	13	TRBJ2-4	.	CASKTSAKNIQYF	TGTGCCAGCAAGACTAGTGCCAAAAACATTCAGTACTTC
TRBV12-5	once	13	TRBJ1-2	TRBD1	CASGWDRVRGYTF	TGTGCTAGTGGCTGGGACAGGGTTCGTGGCTACACCTTC
TRBV7-8	.	17	TRBJ1-1	TRBD1	CASSLMGQGAANTEAFF	TGTGCCAGCAGCTTAATGGGACAGGGGGCCGCGAACACTGAAGCTTTCTTT
TRBV5-4	.	14	TRBJ2-7	.	CASSLKGGRYEQYF	TGTGCCAGCAGTCTTAAGGGGGGGCGCTACGAGCAGTACTTC
TRBV10-2	.	13	TRBJ1-2	.	CASSEGGNHGYTF	TGCGCCAGCAGTGAAGGGGGTAATCATGGCTACACCTTC
TRBV7-3	once	14	TRBJ1-2	TRBD1	CASRKTGDQGGYTF	TGTGCCAGCAGGAAGACAGGGGACCAGGGTGGCTACACCTTC
TRBV7-2	.	14	TRBJ1-1	.	CASSLVGGNTEAFF	TGTGCCAGCAGCTTAGTCGGGGGGAACACTGAAGCTTTCTTT
TRBV4-3	.	22	TRBJ1-3	TRBD1	CASSQSLHPGQGRGDGGNTIYF	TGCGCCAGCAGCCAATCGCTTCACCCGGGACAGGGTAGAGGGGATGGTGGAAACACCATATATTTT
TRBV2	.	15	TRBJ1-6	.	CASRAPDRLYSPLHF	TGTGCCAGCAGAGCCCCCGACAGGCTGTATTCACCCCTCCACTTT
TRBV9	.	13	TRBJ1-1	.	CASSVQPGSEAFF	TGTGCCAGCAGCGTACAACCAGGGTCTGAAGCTTTCTTT
TRBV19	.	15	TRBJ1-2	TRBD1	CASSAQTGGNYGYTF	TGTGCCAGTAGTGCGCAGACAGGGGGCAACTATGGCTACACCTTC
TRBV4-3	.	16	TRBJ1-1	TRBD1	CASRKSSGQGYTEAFF	TGCGCCAGCAGGAAATCCTCGGGACAGGGTTACACTGAAGCTTTCTTT
TRBV27	.	13	TRBJ1-2	.	CASREQGNYGYTF	TGTGCCAGCAGAGAACAGGGTAACTATGGCTACACCTTC
TRBV28	.	15	TRBJ1-1	.	CASSLGQIMNTEAFF	TGTGCCAGCAGTTTAGGGCAGATCATGAACACTGAAGCTTTCTTT
TRBV30	.	15	TRBJ1-3	.	CAWSWGGAAGNTIYF	TGTGCCTGGAGTTGGGGGGGGGCAGCTGGAAACACCATATATTTT
TRBV6-5	once	14	TRBJ1-6	.	CASSRTGGDSPLHF	TGTGCCAGCAGCAGGACTGGGGGGGATTCACCCCTCCACTTT
TRBV5-1	.	14	TRBJ2-2	.	CASSYITGTGELFF	TGCGCCAGCAGCTATATTACCGGGACCGGGGAGCTGTTTTTT
TRBV4-3	.	14	TRBJ2-7	.	CASSHLAWRGQQYF	TGCGCCAGCAGCCACCTCGCCTGGCGGGGGCAGCAGTACTTC